Below, 3 T cell receptor beta chains from the same sample are listed, as sequenced in a study of control samples from healthy donors and cancer patients. Sequencing was performed with immunoSEQ multiplex PCR; in TCRdb, only in-frame clones are kept and a portion is missing. The sample consists of 54,000 or so clones, approximately 95% of them appearing once. The specimen was blood. The receptors come from a man aged 30-40 years in good health.

The gene calls are TRBV5-6 and TRBJ2-2; 7 bases agree with TRBD2. J lost 6 bases, V lost 0 bases, and 8 bases had no gene match. The CDR3 has 16 amino acids. From germline, CDR1 is SGHDT and CDR2 YYEEEE. The CDR3 region has the DNA TGTGCCAGCAGCTTGGTGGGGGGGTACTCTCCCGGGGAGCTGTTTTTT. This encodes CASSLVGGYSPGELFF.

The chain couples TRBV28 to TRBJ1-5, with a tentative D call TRBD1 (6 bases). CDR3 length: 15 amino acids. The germline V gene encodes CDR1 MDHEN and CDR2 SYDVKM. V lost 5 bases, J lost 4 bases, and 15 bases lay in between. The DNA for the CDR3 is TGTGCCAGCAGTCCACAGGGAGGAGGGAATCAGCCCCAGCATTTT. Translation: CASSPQGGGNQPQHF. The full variable domain, rest sourced from reference TRBV28 and TRBJ1-5, is DVKVTQSSRYLVKRTGEKVFLECVQDMDHENMFWYRQDPGLGLRLIYFSYDVKMKEKGDIPEGYSVSREKKERFSLILESASTNQTSMYLCASSPQGGGNQPQHFGDGTRLSIL.

V is TRBV13 and J is TRBJ1-4; no firm D call. Germline CDR1 is PRHDT and CDR2 is FYEKMQ (reference sequence). The CDR3 loop spans 15 amino acids. The germline V and J ends were trimmed by 5 bases and 8 bases, with 18 bases remaining between them. CDR3 sequence (DNA): TGTGCCAGCAGCAAAAACTCAGGAGAAAAGGAAAAACTGTTTTTT. Protein product: CASSKNSGEKEKLFF.